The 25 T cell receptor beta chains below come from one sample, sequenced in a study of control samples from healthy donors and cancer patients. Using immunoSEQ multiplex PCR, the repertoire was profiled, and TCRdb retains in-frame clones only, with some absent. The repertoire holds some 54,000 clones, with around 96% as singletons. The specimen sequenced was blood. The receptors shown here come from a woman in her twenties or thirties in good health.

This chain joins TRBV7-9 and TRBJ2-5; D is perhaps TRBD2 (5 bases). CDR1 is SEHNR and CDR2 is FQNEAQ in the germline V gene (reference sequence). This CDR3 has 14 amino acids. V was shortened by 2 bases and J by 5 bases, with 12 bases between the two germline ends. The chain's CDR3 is CASSLLALGETQYF. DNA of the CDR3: TGTGCCAGCAGCTTACTAGCCTTAGGGGAGACCCAGTACTTC.

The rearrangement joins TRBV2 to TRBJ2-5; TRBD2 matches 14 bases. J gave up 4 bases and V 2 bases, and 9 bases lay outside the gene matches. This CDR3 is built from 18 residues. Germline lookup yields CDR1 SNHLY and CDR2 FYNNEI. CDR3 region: CASSERLAGGQGGETQYF. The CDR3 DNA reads TGTGCCAGCAGTGAAAGACTAGCGGGAGGGCAGGGGGGAGAGACCCAGTACTTC.

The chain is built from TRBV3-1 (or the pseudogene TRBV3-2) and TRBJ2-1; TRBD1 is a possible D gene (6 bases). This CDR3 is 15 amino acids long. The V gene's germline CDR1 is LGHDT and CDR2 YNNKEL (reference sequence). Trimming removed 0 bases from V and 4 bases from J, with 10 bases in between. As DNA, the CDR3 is TGTGCCAGCAGCCAAGAAGTGGACAGTTACAATGAGCAGTTCTTC. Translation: CASSQEVDSYNEQFF.

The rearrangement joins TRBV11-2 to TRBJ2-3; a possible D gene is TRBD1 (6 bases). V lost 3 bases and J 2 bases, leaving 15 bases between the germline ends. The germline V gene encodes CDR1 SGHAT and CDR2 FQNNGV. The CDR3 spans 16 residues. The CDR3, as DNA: TGTGCCAGCAGCTTGGGGGCCTACGGAAACACAGATACGCAGTATTTT. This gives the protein CASSLGAYGNTDTQYF.

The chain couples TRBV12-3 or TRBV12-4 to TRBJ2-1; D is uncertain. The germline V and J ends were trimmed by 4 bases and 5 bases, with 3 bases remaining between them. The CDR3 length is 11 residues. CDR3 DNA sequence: TGTGCCAGCAGTTATCACAATGAGCAGTTCTTC. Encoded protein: CASSYHNEQFF.

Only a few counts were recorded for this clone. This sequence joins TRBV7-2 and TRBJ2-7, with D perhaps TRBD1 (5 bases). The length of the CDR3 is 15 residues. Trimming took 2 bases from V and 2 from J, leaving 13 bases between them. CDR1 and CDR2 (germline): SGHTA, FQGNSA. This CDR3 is CASSLIGQGAYEQYF. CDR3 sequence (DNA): TGTGCCAGCAGCTTAATAGGGCAGGGTGCCTACGAGCAGTACTTC.

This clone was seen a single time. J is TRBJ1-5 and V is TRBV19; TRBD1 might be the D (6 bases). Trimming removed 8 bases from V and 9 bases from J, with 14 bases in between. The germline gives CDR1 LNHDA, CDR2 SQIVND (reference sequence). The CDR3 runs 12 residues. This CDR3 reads CASWTAAGPQHF. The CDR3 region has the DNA TGTGCCAGTTGGACAGCCGCCGGGCCCCAGCATTTT.

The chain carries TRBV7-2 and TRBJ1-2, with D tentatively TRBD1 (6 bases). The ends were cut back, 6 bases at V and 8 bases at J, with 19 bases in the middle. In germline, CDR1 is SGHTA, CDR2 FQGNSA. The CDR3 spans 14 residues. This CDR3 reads CASRRDIEPQGYTF. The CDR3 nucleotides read TGTGCCAGCAGAAGGGACATAGAACCCCAGGGCTACACCTTC.

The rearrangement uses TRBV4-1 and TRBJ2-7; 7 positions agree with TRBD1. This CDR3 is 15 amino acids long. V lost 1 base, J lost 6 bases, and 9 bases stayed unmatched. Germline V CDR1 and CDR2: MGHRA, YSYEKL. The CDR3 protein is CASSQVARGSGEQYF. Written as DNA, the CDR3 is TGCGCCAGCAGCCAAGTTGCCAGGGGGTCGGGCGAGCAGTACTTC.

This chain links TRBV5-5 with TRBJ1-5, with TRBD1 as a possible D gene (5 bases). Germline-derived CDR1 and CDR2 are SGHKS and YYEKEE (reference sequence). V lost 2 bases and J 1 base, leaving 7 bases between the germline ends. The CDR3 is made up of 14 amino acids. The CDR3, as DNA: TGTGCCAGCAGCTTAGAGGGGAGCAATCAGCCCCAGCATTTT. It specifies CASSLEGSNQPQHF.

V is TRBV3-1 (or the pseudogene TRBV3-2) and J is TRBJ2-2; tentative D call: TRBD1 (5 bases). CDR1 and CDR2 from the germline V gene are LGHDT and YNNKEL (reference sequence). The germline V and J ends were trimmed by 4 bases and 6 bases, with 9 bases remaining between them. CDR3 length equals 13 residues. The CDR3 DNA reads TGTGCCAGCAGCCTGGGGCCACCCGGGGAGCTGTTTTTT. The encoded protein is CASSLGPPGELFF.

The CDR3 DNA reads as TGTGCCAGCAGTCCCTCGGGGGAGAACGGGGAGCTGTTTTTT. As protein: CASSPSGENGELFF. The chain is built from TRBV6-4 and TRBJ2-2, with TRBD2 as a possible D gene (6 bases). V dropped 5 bases and J dropped 7 bases, with 14 bases sitting between them. This CDR3 contains 14 residues. Germline V gene sequence: CDR1 MRHNA, CDR2 SNTAGT.

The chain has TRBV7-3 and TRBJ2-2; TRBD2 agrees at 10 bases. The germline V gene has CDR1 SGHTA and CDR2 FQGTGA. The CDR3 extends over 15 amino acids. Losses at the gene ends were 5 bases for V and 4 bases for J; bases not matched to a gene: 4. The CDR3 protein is CASSDGTSVTGELFF. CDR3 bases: TGTGCCAGCAGCGACGGGACTAGCGTCACCGGGGAGCTGTTTTTT.

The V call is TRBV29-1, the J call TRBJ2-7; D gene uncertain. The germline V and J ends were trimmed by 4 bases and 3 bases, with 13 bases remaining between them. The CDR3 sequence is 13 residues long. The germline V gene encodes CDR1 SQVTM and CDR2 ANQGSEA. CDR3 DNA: TGCAGCGTTGCTGATTACACCAGCTACGAGCAGTACTTC. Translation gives CSVADYTSYEQYF.

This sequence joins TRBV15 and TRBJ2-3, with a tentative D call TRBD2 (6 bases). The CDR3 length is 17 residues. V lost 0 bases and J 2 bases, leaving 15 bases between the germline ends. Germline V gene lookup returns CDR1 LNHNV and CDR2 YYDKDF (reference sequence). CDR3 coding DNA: TGTGCCACCAGCAGAGAGGAGGGAACGGGGTACACAGATACGCAGTATTTT. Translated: CATSREEGTGYTDTQYF.

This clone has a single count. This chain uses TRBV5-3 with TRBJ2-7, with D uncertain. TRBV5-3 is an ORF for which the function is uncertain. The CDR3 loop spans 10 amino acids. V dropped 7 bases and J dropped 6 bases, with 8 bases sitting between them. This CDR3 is CARVRPEQYF. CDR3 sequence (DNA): TGTGCCAGAGTCAGGCCCGAGCAGTACTTC.

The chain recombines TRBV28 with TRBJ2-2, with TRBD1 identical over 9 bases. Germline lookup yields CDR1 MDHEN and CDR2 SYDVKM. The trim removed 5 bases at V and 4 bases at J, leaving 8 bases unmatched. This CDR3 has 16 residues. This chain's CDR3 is CASSHYGTGFTGELFF. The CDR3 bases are TGTGCCAGCAGTCATTACGGGACAGGGTTCACCGGGGAGCTGTTTTTT.

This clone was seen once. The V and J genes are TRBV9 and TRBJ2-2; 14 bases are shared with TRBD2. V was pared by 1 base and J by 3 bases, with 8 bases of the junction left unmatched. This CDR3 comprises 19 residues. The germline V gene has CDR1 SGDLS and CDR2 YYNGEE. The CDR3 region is CASSVSPGLAGVDTGELFF. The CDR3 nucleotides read TGTGCCAGCAGCGTATCGCCGGGACTAGCGGGAGTCGACACCGGGGAGCTGTTTTTT.

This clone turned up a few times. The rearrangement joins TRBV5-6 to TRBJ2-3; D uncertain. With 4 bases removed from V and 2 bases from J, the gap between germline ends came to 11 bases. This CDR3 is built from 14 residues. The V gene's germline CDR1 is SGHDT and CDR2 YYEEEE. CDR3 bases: TGTGCCAGCAGCCAAATTACGGTCACAGATACGCAGTATTTT. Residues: CASSQITVTDTQYF. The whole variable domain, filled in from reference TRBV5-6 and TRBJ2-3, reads DAGVTQSPTHLIKTRGQQVTLRCSPKSGHDTVSWYQQALGQGPQFIFQYYEEEERQRGNFPDRFSGHQFPNYSSELNVNALLLGDSALYLCASSQITVTDTQYFGPGTRLTVL.

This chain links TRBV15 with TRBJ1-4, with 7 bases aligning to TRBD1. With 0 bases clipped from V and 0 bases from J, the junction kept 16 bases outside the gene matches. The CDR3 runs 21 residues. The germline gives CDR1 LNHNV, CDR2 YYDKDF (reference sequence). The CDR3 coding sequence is TGTGCCACCAGCAGAGATATTCGGGACAGCCTTTATCTTTCAACTAATGAAAAACTGTTTTTT. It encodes CATSRDIRDSLYLSTNEKLFF.

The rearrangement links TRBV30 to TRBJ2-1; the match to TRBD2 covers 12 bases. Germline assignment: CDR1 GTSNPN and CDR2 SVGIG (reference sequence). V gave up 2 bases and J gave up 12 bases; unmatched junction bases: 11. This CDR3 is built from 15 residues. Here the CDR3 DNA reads TGTGCCTGGAGTCTGATGGCTAGCGGGAGGGCCGGGCAGTTCTTC. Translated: CAWSLMASGRAGQFF.

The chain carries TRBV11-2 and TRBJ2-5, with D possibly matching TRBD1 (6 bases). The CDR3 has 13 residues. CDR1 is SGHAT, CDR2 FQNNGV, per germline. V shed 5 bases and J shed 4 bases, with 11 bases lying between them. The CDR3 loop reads CASSTGFPETQYF. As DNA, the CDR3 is TGTGCCAGCAGCACAGGGTTTCCAGAGACCCAGTACTTC.

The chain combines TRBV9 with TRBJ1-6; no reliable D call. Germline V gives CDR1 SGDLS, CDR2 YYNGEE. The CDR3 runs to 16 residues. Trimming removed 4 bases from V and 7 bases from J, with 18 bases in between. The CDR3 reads CASSSLAGPTNSPLHF. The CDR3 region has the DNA TGTGCCAGCAGCTCGTTAGCCGGGCCGACAAATTCACCCCTCCACTTT.

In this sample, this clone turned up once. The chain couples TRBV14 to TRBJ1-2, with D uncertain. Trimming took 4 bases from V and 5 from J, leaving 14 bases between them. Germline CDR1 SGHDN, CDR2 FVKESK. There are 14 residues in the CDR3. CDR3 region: CASSPYISAYGYTF. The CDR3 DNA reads TGTGCCAGCAGCCCCTATATCTCGGCATATGGCTACACCTTC.

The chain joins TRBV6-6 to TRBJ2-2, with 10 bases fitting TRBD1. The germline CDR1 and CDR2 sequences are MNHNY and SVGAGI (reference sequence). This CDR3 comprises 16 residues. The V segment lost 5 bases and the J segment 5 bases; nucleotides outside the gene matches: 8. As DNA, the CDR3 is TGTGCCAGCAGTGTGGGACAGGGGTTTGGAACCGGGGAGCTGTTTTTT. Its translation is CASSVGQGFGTGELFF.